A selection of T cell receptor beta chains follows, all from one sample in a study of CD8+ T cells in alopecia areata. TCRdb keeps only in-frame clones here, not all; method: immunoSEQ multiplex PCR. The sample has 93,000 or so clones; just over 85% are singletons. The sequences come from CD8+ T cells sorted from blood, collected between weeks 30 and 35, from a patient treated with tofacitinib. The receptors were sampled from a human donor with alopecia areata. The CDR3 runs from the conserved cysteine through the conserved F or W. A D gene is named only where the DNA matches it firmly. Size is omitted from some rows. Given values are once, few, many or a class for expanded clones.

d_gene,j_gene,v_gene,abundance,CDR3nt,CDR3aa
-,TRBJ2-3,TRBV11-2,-,TGTGCCAGCAGCTTCCCGGGAGCAGATACGCAGTATTTT,CASSFPGADTQYF
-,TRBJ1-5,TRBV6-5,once,TGTGCCAGCAGTTACCCAGGTCAGCCCCAGCATTTT,CASSYPGQPQHF
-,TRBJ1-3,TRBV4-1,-,TGCGCCAGCAGCCAAGCTCCATTCGCCTCTGGAAACACCATATATTTT,CASSQAPFASGNTIYF
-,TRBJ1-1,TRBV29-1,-,TGCAGTTCTGGAACCCCGGACGCTGAAGCTTTCTTT,CSSGTPDAEAFF
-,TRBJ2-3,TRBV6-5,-,TGTGCCAGCAGTCCTATAGCGGGCACAGATACGCAGTATTTT,CASSPIAGTDTQYF
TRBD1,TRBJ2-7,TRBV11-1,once,TGTGCCAGCAGCTTAAGTCCGGGACAGGGAACCTACGAGCAGTACTTC,CASSLSPGQGTYEQYF
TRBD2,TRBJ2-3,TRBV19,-,TGTGCCAGTAGTACCCTAGCGGTAAGCACAGATACGCAGTATTTT,CASSTLAVSTDTQYF
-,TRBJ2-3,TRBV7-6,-,TGTGCCAGCAGCTTTATGGACAGATTCACAGATACGCAGTATTTT,CASSFMDRFTDTQYF
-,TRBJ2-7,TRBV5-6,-,TGTGCCAGCAGCCGCTCGGACAGCCTTTTTTCCTACGAGCAGTACTTC,CASSRSDSLFSYEQYF
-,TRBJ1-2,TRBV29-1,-,TGCAGCGTTCCTCTTCAGGACAGCTATGGCTACACCTTC,CSVPLQDSYGYTF
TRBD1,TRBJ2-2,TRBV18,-,TGTGCCAGCTCACCGCAGGGGGCGCCGACCCCCCTCCTCGGGGAGCTGTTTTTT,CASSPQGAPTPLLGELFF
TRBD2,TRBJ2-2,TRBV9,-,TGTGCCAGCAGCGTAGGCAGCGGGGGGTACACCGGGGAGCTGTTTTTT,CASSVGSGGYTGELFF
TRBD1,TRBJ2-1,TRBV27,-,TGTGCCAGCAGTCAGAGGGACAGATCCTACAATGAGCAGTTCTTC,CASSQRDRSYNEQFF
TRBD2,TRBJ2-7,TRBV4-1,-,TGCGCCAGCAGCCAAGGGCGCGGGAGATTAAACGAGCAGTACTTC,CASSQGRGRLNEQYF
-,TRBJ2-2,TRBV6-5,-,TGTGCCAGCAGCGACGGTGGATACCGGGAGCTGTTTTTT,CASSDGGYRELFF
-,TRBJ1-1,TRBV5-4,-,TGTGCCAGCAGCTTGTACGCAAAAGAAGCTTTCTTT,CASSLYAKEAFF
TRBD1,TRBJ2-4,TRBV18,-,TGTGCCAGCTCAGAAACAGGGGGAGCCAAAAACATTCAGTACTTC,CASSETGGAKNIQYF
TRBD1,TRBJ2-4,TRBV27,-,TGTGCCAGCAGTTTATGGGACAGTCCGGTGGCCAAAAACATTCAGTACTTC,CASSLWDSPVAKNIQYF
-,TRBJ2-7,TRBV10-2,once,TGCGCCAGCAGTGAGTATGTGGGGGCTACCTACGAGCAGTACTTC,CASSEYVGATYEQYF
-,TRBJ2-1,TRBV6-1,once,TGTGCCACCTCAGGGTCTGACAATGAGCAGTTCTTC,CATSGSDNEQFF
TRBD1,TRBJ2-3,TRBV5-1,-,TGCGCCAGCAGCTTGGCACAGGGGGCATTAGATACGCAGTATTTT,CASSLAQGALDTQYF
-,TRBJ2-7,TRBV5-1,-,TGCGCCAGCAGCTTGTTGGCGGCTGGGGACGAGCAGTACTTC,CASSLLAAGDEQYF
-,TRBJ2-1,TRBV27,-,TGTGCCAGCAGTTTATCGTCCGGGAGCTCCTACAATGAGCAGTTCTTC,CASSLSSGSSYNEQFF
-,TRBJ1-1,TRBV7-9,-,TGTGCCAGCAGCTCCGGCACTGAAGCTTTCTTT,CASSSGTEAFF
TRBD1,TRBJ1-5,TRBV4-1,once,TGCGCCAGCAGCCAATACAGGGGTGGCAATCAGCCCCAGCATTTT,CASSQYRGGNQPQHF
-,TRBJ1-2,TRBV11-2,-,TGTGCCAGCAGCTTAGGAGGGCCGGATGGCTACACCTTC,CASSLGGPDGYTF
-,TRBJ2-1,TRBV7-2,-,TGTGCCAGCAGCTTAACTCGACTTCCCGAGGATGAGCAGTTCTTC,CASSLTRLPEDEQFF
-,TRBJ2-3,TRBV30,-,TGTGCCTGGAGTGTACTGACGGGGGATACAGATACGCAGTATTTT,CAWSVLTGDTDTQYF
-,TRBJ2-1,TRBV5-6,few,TGTGCCAGCAGCTTCCGGACGGAGGGGAATGAGCAGTTCTTC,CASSFRTEGNEQFF
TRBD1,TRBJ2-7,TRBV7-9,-,TGTGCCAGCAGCTTAGGGGCTCCGGGACAGGACTCCTACGAGCAGTACTTC,CASSLGAPGQDSYEQYF
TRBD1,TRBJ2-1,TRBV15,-,TGTGCCACCAGCTTAAACAGGGGACCCGAGCAGTTCTTC,CATSLNRGPEQFF
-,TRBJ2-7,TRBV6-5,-,TGTGCCAGCAGTTACGGTCCAACTTACTACGAGCAGTACTTC,CASSYGPTYYEQYF
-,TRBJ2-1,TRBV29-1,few,TGCAGCGTCTCGAACGTGGGGGGTTGGGGCAATGAGCAGTTCTTC,CSVSNVGGWGNEQFF
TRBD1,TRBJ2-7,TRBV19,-,TGTGCCAGTAGTGACAGGGGTTCCTACGAGCAGTACTTC,CASSDRGSYEQYF
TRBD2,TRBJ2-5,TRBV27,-,TGTGCCAGCAGTGAGGTTGGACTAGCGGGTTACCAAGAGACCCAGTACTTC,CASSEVGLAGYQETQYF
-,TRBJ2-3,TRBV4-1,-,TGCGCCAGCAGCCAAGATCGCAGGGGGGGTAGTACGCAGTATTTT,CASSQDRRGGSTQYF
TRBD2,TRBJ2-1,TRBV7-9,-,TGTGCCAGCAGCTCACCTGTAGCGGGAGGCGACAATGAGCAGTTCTTC,CASSSPVAGGDNEQFF
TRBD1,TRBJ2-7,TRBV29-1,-,TGCAGCGTTGTCGCGACAGGGGACGAGCAGTACTTC,CSVVATGDEQYF
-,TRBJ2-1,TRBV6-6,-,TGTGCCAGCAGTAAGGTGGATGAGCAGTTCTTC,CASSKVDEQFF
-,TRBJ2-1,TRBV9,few,TGTGCCAGCAGCCCCAACCTAAAGGGGGGCCCTGAGCAGTTCTTC,CASSPNLKGGPEQFF
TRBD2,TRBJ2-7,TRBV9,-,TGTGCCAGCAGCGTCCTAGGGACTAGCGGGGCCTTCTACGAGCAGTACTTC,CASSVLGTSGAFYEQYF
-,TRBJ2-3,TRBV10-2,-,TGCGCCAGCATCAGGGAGACAGGTAGCACAGATACGCAGTATTTT,CASIRETGSTDTQYF
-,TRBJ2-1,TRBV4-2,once,TGTGCCAGCAGCCAAGAGGCGTACAATGAGCAGTTCTTC,CASSQEAYNEQFF
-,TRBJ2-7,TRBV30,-,TGTGCCTGGAGTGTTTCCGGAGACCTCTACGAGCAGTACTTC,CAWSVSGDLYEQYF
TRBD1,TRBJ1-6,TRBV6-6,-,TGTGCCAGCAGTTCGGCTATCGGGACAGGGGGTTCACCCCTCCACTTT,CASSSAIGTGGSPLHF
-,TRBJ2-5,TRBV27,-,TGTGCCAGCAGTTTTGGGGGGCTGGAGACCCAGTACTTC,CASSFGGLETQYF
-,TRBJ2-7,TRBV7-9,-,TGTGCCAGCAGCTCCGCCGCCTCACGGGACGAGCAGTACTTC,CASSSAASRDEQYF
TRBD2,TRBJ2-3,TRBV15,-,TGTGCCACCAGCCCGGGGACTAGCGGTACAGATACGCAGTATTTT,CATSPGTSGTDTQYF
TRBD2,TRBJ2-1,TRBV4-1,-,TGCGCCAGCAGCCAAGCCCGGACTAGCGGGACCAATGAGCAGTTCTTC,CASSQARTSGTNEQFF
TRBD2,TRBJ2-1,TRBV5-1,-,TGCGCCAGCAGCTTGGCCCCCGGACTAGCCTTATACAATGAGCAGTTCTTC,CASSLAPGLALYNEQFF